This T cell receptor beta chain was sequenced in a study of Ad26.COV2.S vaccination and SARS-CoV-2 variants (dated by TCRdb to the early 2020s). Background for the entire study: Donors in the vaccine arm were drawn from COV1001, a multicentre, randomized, double-blind, placebo-controlled phase I-IIa trial testing Ad26.COV2.S in healthy adults. Ad26.COV2.S was administered intramuscularly at a dose of 5x10^10 or 1x10^11 viral particles, either as one shot or as two shots given 56 days apart. TCRbeta repertoire sequencing served as the tool for gauging how specific and how broad the SARS-CoV-2-reactive T cell receptors were following Ad26.COV2.S vaccination. A total of 32 samples were included in the TCR-sequenced set, comprising roughly 19 Ad26.COV2.S vaccine recipients, 5 placebo recipients and 8 SARS-CoV-2 convalescent individuals. Trial participants were randomized into five groups of five: low-dose or high-dose Ad26.COV2.S given once or twice, or placebo on both occasions. Throughout the experiments and outcome assessment, investigators stayed blinded to trial group allocation.

Inclusive of the bounding cysteine and phenylalanine, the CDR3 is 18 residues long. The kept DNA is CDR3 alone, 54 bases in frame from the first base. The germline V end is reduced by 3 bases and the J end by 0 bases; junction bases left unmatched: 9. CDR1 SGHRS and CDR2 YFSETQ are derived from the germline V gene. Overall study results and their limits: Comparable non-spike TCR breadth was observed between vaccine and placebo recipients, consistent with only spike being contained in the vaccine. The authors noted that the TCR breadth and depth analyses may have underestimated total T cell responses. After vaccination, substantial breadth of spike-specific CD8+ and CD4+ T cell responses was reported. The study was not powered for comparison of responses between vaccine doses or regimens. Spike-specific TCR breadth was higher in Ad26.COV2.S recipients than in placebo recipients (P = 0.0014).

The treatment or condition label here, explained by the study, means: around 19 received Ad26.COV2.S at low or high dose, single or two shots; five or six received placebo; per-sample allocation not given. For vaccine and placebo recipients, the sequenced repertoires came from samples collected on day 63 after the first injection. In Cohort 1b, 25 to 30 adults aged 18-55 years were enrolled at a single site in Boston, USA, between 29 July and 7 August 2020. As a vaccine, Ad26.COV2.S was a replication-incompetent adenovirus type 26 vector that expressed a prefusion-stabilized SARS-CoV-2 spike protein derived from the original Wuhan strain. TCRbeta CDR3 regions were sequenced with the immunoSEQ Assay. After extraction, genomic DNA underwent amplification by bias-controlled multiplex PCR, followed by high-throughput sequencing. On the study's bioinformatics: To quantify the absolute abundance of every unique TCRbeta CDR3 region, sequences were collapsed and filtered. T cell fraction was estimated by normalization of TCRbeta template counts to usable DNA, with usable DNA being measured through amplification of reference genes present in all nucleated cells. Repertoire TCRs were annotated as SARS-CoV-2-specific when V gene, CDR3 amino acid sequence and J gene were exactly matched to a known reactive TCR set. The reference SARS-CoV-2 TCR set was obtained from MIRA and was filtered for enrichment in COVID-19-positive ImmuneCODE repertoires, whereby public or cross-reactive TCRs were removed. Based on the MIRA antigens, annotated TCRs were further analysed at the level of specific ORF or position within ORF. Breadth was defined as the number of annotated unique rearrangements divided by the total number of unique productive rearrangements, and depth was defined as the summed frequency of the annotated unique rearrangements. Two-sided Wilcoxon rank-sum tests were applied when comparing TCR breadth between groups. TCRdb mirrors the immuneACCESS table, restricted to in-frame sequences. Some clones are absent from its copies; in checked studies, under half trace to an unresolved V gene, and the reason for the others is unknown. V, J and clone size are taken as reported in that table, and D and trimming were inferred from the DNA itself. Recorded for this sample are a few hundred thousand clones; around 87% of them occurred a single time. Approximately 3.3% of the sample lies in the top ten.

In the case of this clone: Its recognized antigen is unknown. There are no base qualities to consult, and no much larger clone falls within one base.

The sequence was obtained from a person between 18 and 65 years old who received the Ad26.COV2.S COVID-19 vaccine or a placebo. This chain is built from TRBV5-1 and TRBJ2-6; 7 central bases correspond to TRBD1. Sequenced material: peripheral blood, taken in a trial of Ad26.COV2.S vaccine versus placebo. The CDR3 loop reads CASSSLTGVGSGANVLTF. The DNA is as follows: TGCGCCAGCAGCTCGCTCACAGGGGTCGGCTCTGGGGCCAACGTCCTGACTTTC. When the CDR3 is completed using the reference TRBV5-1 and TRBJ2-6 genes on either side, the full variable domain is KAGVTQTPRYLIKTRGQQVTLSCSPISGHRSVSWYQQTPGQGLQFLFEYFSETQRNKGNFPGRFSGRQFSNSRSEMNVSTLELGDSALYLCASSSLTGVGSGANVLTFGAGSRLTVL.